Listed here are 17 T cell receptor beta chains from one sample, sequenced in a study of blood T cells in healthy people across ages. The second PCR ran roughly 6 to 12 cycles with a sample-barcoded 5' primer and J-beta primers. TCRdb redid the calling of the 5' RACE reads with MiXCR, one entry per CDR3 protein. The sample carries 1.5 million to 1.9 million distinct CDR3 sequences, approximately 43% recorded once. The sample was blood. The receptors here all came from a woman aged 18-29 years in good health.

This clonotype has a count of ten or more. The V and J genes are TRBV18 and TRBJ1-4, with a weak D call TRBD1 (6 bases). V lost 4 bases, J lost 5 bases, and 17 bases lay in between. The CDR3 length is 16 residues. Germline loops: CDR1 KGHSH, CDR2 LQKENI. The CDR3 nucleotides read TGTGCCAGCTCACTCTTTACCGGGACAAAAAATGAAAAACTGTTTTTT. Its translation: CASSLFTGTKNEKLFF.

In its sample, this clonotype was seen once. The rearrangement links TRBV7-2 to TRBJ2-5, with D perhaps being TRBD1 or TRBD2 (5 bases each). The J call is uncertain, as TRBJ2-7 better fits the DNA end. This CDR3 spans 12 amino acids. From germline, CDR1 is SGHTA and CDR2 FQGNSA. CDR3 loop: CASNSLGGEQYF. The CDR3 DNA reads as TGTGCCAGCAACTCCCTTGGGGGCGAGCAGTACTTC.

V usage is TRBV15 and J usage is TRBJ1-5; no reliable D call. Between the trimmed V and J ends, which lost 0 bases and 1 base, there was a span of 13 bases. The CDR3 totals 17 residues. Per germline, CDR1 LNHNV and CDR2 YYDKDF (reference sequence). CDR3 region: CATSRDPGSWSNQPQHF. Here the CDR3 DNA reads TGTGCCACCAGCAGAGATCCGGGCAGTTGGAGCAATCAGCCCCAGCATTTT.

J is TRBJ2-1 and V is TRBV20-1; no firm D call. This CDR3 is 14 amino acids long. Trimming removed 3 bases at V and 3 bases at J, with 12 bases between. Germline CDR1 DFQATT, CDR2 SNEGSKA (reference sequence). CDR3 nucleotide sequence: TGCAGTGCTAGCGGGCGACCAGTCTACAATGAGCAGTTCTTC. It specifies CSASGRPVYNEQFF.

The chain uses TRBV4-1 and TRBJ2-1; perhaps D is TRBD1 or TRBD2 (5 bases each). The length of the CDR3 is 16 residues. The germline CDR1 and CDR2 sequences are MGHRA and YSYEKL. V shed 4 bases and J shed 1 base, with 14 bases lying between them. In DNA, the CDR3 is TGCGCCAGCAGCCCGACGGGGACGGAGTCCTACAATGAGCAGTTCTTC. This encodes CASSPTGTESYNEQFF.

This chain links TRBV29-1 with TRBJ2-3, with 7 bases fitting TRBD1. Germline V lookup: CDR1 SQVTM, CDR2 ANQGSEA. The trim removed 7 bases at V and 3 bases at J, leaving 7 bases unmatched. The CDR3 contains 13 residues. CDR3 protein: CSARQGGTDTQYF. CDR3 nucleotide sequence: TGCAGCGCAAGACAGGGTGGGACAGATACGCAGTATTTT.

There are a few counts of this clonotype. CDR3 residues: CASSRVEAGMSYTF. The CDR3 bases are TGTGCCAGCAGCCGGGTGGAGGCCGGTATGAGCTACACCTTC. J is TRBJ1-2 and V is TRBV11-2; D unresolved. Germline loops: CDR1 SGHAT, CDR2 FQNNGV. Trimming took off 5 bases at V and 9 bases at J, with 19 bases between the two ends. The CDR3 covers 14 residues.

In this sample, this clonotype turned up a few times. The rearrangement uses TRBV6-5 and TRBJ2-7, with 13 bases fitting TRBD2. Germline CDR1 is MNHEY and CDR2 is SVGAGI. This CDR3 region has 16 residues. V was pared by 10 bases and J by 4 bases, with 13 bases of the junction left unmatched. The chain's CDR3 is CANETGTSGEQYEQYF. CDR3 coding DNA: TGTGCCAACGAGACCGGGACTAGCGGGGAGCAGTACGAGCAGTACTTC.

This clonotype came up a few times. The J gene is TRBJ2-4, the V gene TRBV5-6; TRBD2 might be the D (6 bases). The germline CDR1 and CDR2 sequences are SGHDT and YYEEEE. The CDR3 has 15 residues. Trimming took off 1 base at V and 6 bases at J, with 14 bases between the two ends. DNA of the CDR3: TGTGCCAGCAGCTTGTTGGAGGGACGAGGAAACATTCAGTACTTC. The encoded protein is CASSLLEGRGNIQYF.

This clonotype was observed a handful of times. This rearrangement joins TRBV4-1 to TRBJ2-3; 14 bases are shared with TRBD2. Unmatched junction bases numbered 13, after V lost 3 bases and J lost 2 bases. The CDR3 has 20 residues. CDR1 is MGHRA and CDR2 is YSYEKL in the germline V gene. The CDR3 spells CASSHPRLRLAGGPTDTQYF. For the CDR3, the DNA is TGCGCCAGCAGCCACCCGCGGTTAAGACTAGCGGGGGGGCCCACAGATACGCAGTATTTT.

The chain joins TRBV7-9 to TRBJ1-2; 8 nucleotides match TRBD1. This CDR3 region has 15 residues. The V gene's germline CDR1 is SEHNR and CDR2 FQNEAQ (reference sequence). Losses at the gene ends were 5 bases for V and 3 bases for J; bases not matched to a gene: 8. The CDR3 DNA is TGTGCCAGCAGCCTGTGGACAGGGAGCGACTATGGCTACACCTTC. As protein: CASSLWTGSDYGYTF.

This sequence joins TRBV28 and TRBJ2-1, with 9 bases that match TRBD1. CDR3 length equals 17 residues. J lost 11 bases, V lost 6 bases, and 20 bases had no gene match. Per the germline V gene, CDR1 is MDHEN and CDR2 is SYDVKM. The CDR3 spells CASSHASGTGWGRKQFF. In DNA, the CDR3 is TGTGCCAGCAGCCACGCCTCCGGGACAGGGTGGGGACGGAAGCAGTTCTTC.

The rearrangement uses TRBV9 and TRBJ2-5; 10 bases map to TRBD2. V trimming: 0 bases; J trimming: 3 bases; junction bases outside the gene matches: 8. Looked up from germline, CDR1 is SGDLS and CDR2 is YYNGEE. The CDR3 totals 17 residues. This chain's CDR3 is CASSVAPVAGGKETQYF. The CDR3 coding sequence is TGTGCCAGCAGCGTAGCGCCAGTAGCGGGGGGAAAAGAGACCCAGTACTTC.

The rearrangement joins TRBV15 to TRBJ1-2; maybe TRBD1 (5 bases). The CDR3 contains 16 residues. Trimming left V 2 bases short and J 8 bases short, with 21 bases between. Germline V CDR1 and CDR2: LNHNV, YYDKDF (reference sequence). The CDR3 spells CATSRNTGVGACGYTF. The DNA of the CDR3 is TGTGCCACCAGCAGAAATACGGGGGTCGGCGCATGCGGCTACACCTTC.

This clonotype has only a few counts. This rearrangement joins TRBV5-4 to TRBJ2-1; 12 bases match TRBD2. CDR3 length: 16 amino acids. Germline assignment: CDR1 SGHNT and CDR2 YYREEE (reference sequence). Germline trimming cut 2 bases from V and 6 bases from J; bases unmatched to any gene: 6. The chain's CDR3 is CASSLGLAGGFNEQFF. The CDR3 region has the DNA TGTGCCAGCAGCTTAGGTCTAGCGGGAGGGTTCAATGAGCAGTTCTTC. The full variable domain, its missing parts supplied by reference TRBV5-4 and TRBJ2-1, is ETGVTQSPTHLIKTRGQQVTLRCSSQSGHNTVSWYQQALGQGPQFIFQYYREEENGRGNFPPRFSGLQFPNYSSELNVNALELDDSALYLCASSLGLAGGFNEQFFGPGTRLTVL.

This clonotype showed up just a few times. The chain recombines TRBV20-1 with TRBJ2-7, with no clear D. The CDR3 is 11 amino acids. Trimming took 1 base from V and 7 from J, leaving 8 bases between them. Germline V lookup: CDR1 DFQATT, CDR2 SNEGSKA (reference sequence). This chain's CDR3 is CSARAHNEQYF. DNA for the CDR3: TGCAGTGCTAGAGCGCACAATGAGCAGTACTTC.

CDR3 DNA: TGTGCCAGCAGCCAAGAGTCAGCGGGGGCTGGGCGGACCCAGTACTTC. Encoded protein: CASSQESAGAGRTQYF. The chain combines TRBV14 with TRBJ2-7, with TRBD2 matching over 8 bases. With the DNA end fitting TRBJ2-5 better, the J assignment may be wrong. The CDR3 extends over 16 amino acids. Germline V gene data show CDR1 as SGHDN and CDR2 as FVKESK.